The 28 T cell receptor beta chains below come from one sample, sequenced in a study of blood T cell repertoires in COVID-19. TCRdb's table, derived via immunoSEQ multiplex PCR, lists solely in-frame clones and lacks some. This repertoire shows 200,000 to 250,000 clones, less than 85% found once; its top ten account for over 6.5%. The source material was peripheral blood. The origin of the receptors is a woman of 80 years or more with COVID-19, enrolled during active disease.

CDR3 sequence reads: CASSGTIGSEQFF. CDR3 sequence (DNA): TGTGCCAGCAGTGGGACGATCGGGAGTGAGCAGTTCTTC. The V call is TRBV2, the J call TRBJ2-1, with D maybe TRBD2 (6 bases). The length of the CDR3 is 13 residues. Germline V lookup: CDR1 SNHLY, CDR2 FYNNEI. V was cut by 4 bases and J by 9 bases, with 13 bases left in between.

The J gene is TRBJ1-1, the V gene TRBV6-5, with D possibly being TRBD1 (5 bases). Germline V gene data show CDR1 as MNHEY and CDR2 as SVGAGI. CDR3 length: 12 residues. The germline V and J ends were trimmed by 2 bases and 5 bases, with 6 bases remaining between them. This CDR3 reads CASSYGGTEAFF. DNA for the CDR3: TGTGCCAGCAGTTACGGGGGGACTGAAGCTTTCTTT.

V is TRBV4-1 and J is TRBJ1-1, with 10 bases matching TRBD1. This CDR3 contains 17 residues. V shed 2 bases and J 4 bases; nucleotides not matched to a gene: 10. The germline CDR1 and CDR2 sequences are MGHRA and YSYEKL. The CDR3 reads CASSQMRQGALGTEAFF. In DNA, the CDR3 is TGCGCCAGCAGCCAAATGCGACAGGGGGCATTGGGCACTGAAGCTTTCTTT.

This clone is a singleton in its sample. The chain has TRBV3-1 (or the pseudogene TRBV3-2) and TRBJ2-2, with a possible D match to TRBD2 (6 bases). The CDR3 loop spans 18 amino acids. Trimming took off 5 bases at V and 6 bases at J, with 25 bases between the two ends. The germline CDR1 and CDR2 sequences are LGHDT and YNNKEL (reference sequence). The CDR3 region is CASSSGGMSGWVPGELFF. As DNA, the CDR3 is TGTGCCAGCAGCTCCGGCGGGATGAGTGGCTGGGTTCCCGGGGAGCTGTTTTTT.

V and J are TRBV6-5 and TRBJ1-6; 7 nucleotides agree with TRBD1. V lost 6 bases to trimming and J lost 5 bases; unmatched junction nucleotides: 4. The CDR3 length is 14 residues. CDR1 is MNHEY and CDR2 is SVGAGI in the germline V gene. The chain's CDR3 is CASRETGNNSPLHF. The DNA for the CDR3 is TGTGCCAGCAGGGAGACAGGGAATAATTCACCCCTCCACTTT.

This clone was recorded a few times. Since no conserved phenylalanine or tryptophan closes the CDR3, a read error is the likely cause. No DNA is shown, since the ends of the CDR3 on it are uncertain; the CDR3 is the one TCRdb lists. This chain connects TRBV2 to TRBJ1-1; the D segment call TRBD1 is taken from the table without a DNA check. 12 amino acids form the CDR3, both terminal residues included. Germline V gene data show CDR1 as SNHLY and CDR2 as FYNNEI. The CDR3 sequence is CASSLRDRDFLV.

In DNA, the CDR3 is TGTGCCAGCAGCGTCGCGGGACAGGGTCTGACTGGAAACACCATATATTTT. Translating gives CASSVAGQGLTGNTIYF. The V call is TRBV9, the J call TRBJ1-3, with 9 bases fitting TRBD1. This CDR3 has 17 residues. Trimming cost V 2 bases and J 2 bases; bases outside gene matches: 8. Germline V gene lookup returns CDR1 SGDLS and CDR2 YYNGEE. The variable domain in full, completed from reference TRBV9 and TRBJ1-3, reads DSGVTQTPKHLITATGQRVTLRCSPRSGDLSVYWYQQSLDQGLQFLIQYYNGEERAKGNILERFSAQQFPDLHSELNLSSLELGDSALYFCASSVAGQGLTGNTIYFGEGSWLTVV.

This chain connects TRBV5-1 to TRBJ2-7, with 9 nucleotides matching TRBD1. V shed 4 bases and J 1 base; nucleotides not matched to a gene: 3. CDR1 and CDR2 from the germline V gene are SGHRS and YFSETQ. This CDR3 comprises 14 residues. CDR3 residues: CASSKDRGSYEQYF. The CDR3 DNA sequence: TGCGCCAGCAGCAAGGACAGGGGATCCTACGAGCAGTACTTC.

This chain uses TRBV3-1 (or the pseudogene TRBV3-2) with TRBJ1-1, with D possibly TRBD1 on 6 matching bases. The V end was cut by 2 bases, the J end by 4 bases, with 11 bases between. CDR1 is LGHDT, CDR2 YNNKEL, per germline (reference sequence). The CDR3 totals 14 residues. CDR3 DNA: TGTGCCAGCAGCCAACTCACAGGGACCACTGAAGCTTTCTTT. Translated: CASSQLTGTTEAFF.

The V gene is TRBV2, the J gene TRBJ2-2, with D perhaps matching TRBD1 (5 bases). There are 15 residues in the CDR3. The V gene lost 3 bases and the J gene lost 4 bases, with 12 bases spanning the gap. Germline loops: CDR1 SNHLY, CDR2 FYNNEI. CDR3 region: CASSDDSFFTGELFF. CDR3 nucleotides: TGTGCCAGCAGTGACGACAGTTTCTTCACCGGGGAGCTGTTTTTT.

This chain joins TRBV7-2 and TRBJ2-2; TRBD2 is a possible D gene (6 bases). Per germline, CDR1 SGHTA and CDR2 FQGNSA. V was clipped by 5 bases and J by 3 bases, with 16 bases between them. This CDR3 region has 16 residues. This chain's CDR3 is CASSRTSGLYTGELFF. The CDR3 nucleotides read TGTGCCAGCAGCCGGACCTCAGGACTATACACCGGGGAGCTGTTTTTT.

This clone appeared a single time. The chain joins TRBV5-4 to TRBJ2-7; TRBD2 agrees at 7 bases. Losses at the gene ends were 4 bases for V and 2 bases for J; bases not matched to a gene: 6. Germline CDR1 and CDR2: SGHNT and YYREEE (reference sequence). There are 14 residues in the CDR3. The DNA of the CDR3 is TGTGCCAGCAGCCCAAGTGGGGGGGCCTACGAGCAGTACTTC. As protein: CASSPSGGAYEQYF.

The gene calls are TRBV7-2 and TRBJ2-7; 8 bases are shared with TRBD1. The CDR3 runs to 14 residues. V was clipped by 6 bases and J by 6 bases; unmatched bases: 10. Germline V CDR1 and CDR2: SGHTA, FQGNSA. CDR3 bases: TGTGCCAGCAGTTTACAGGGGGGAGCCGGCGAGCAGTACTTC. Protein: CASSLQGGAGEQYF.

The CDR3, as DNA: TGTGCCAGCAGCTCCACCCCGACCACCCAGGCCGGGGAGCTGTTTTTT. Translating it yields CASSSTPTTQAGELFF. The chain uses TRBV11-3 and TRBJ2-2; D is unresolved. The CDR3 sequence is 16 residues long. In germline, CDR1 is SGHNT, CDR2 YENEEA. The V gene lost 4 bases and the J gene lost 6 bases, with 18 bases spanning the gap.

The chain employs TRBV6-5 and TRBJ2-7, with D possibly being TRBD2 (7 bases). The CDR3 covers 11 residues. Trimming removed 7 bases from V and 12 bases from J, with 16 bases in between. Germline V gene sequence: CDR1 MNHEY, CDR2 SVGAGI. CDR3 amino acids: CASMRGGELYF. As DNA, the CDR3 is TGTGCCAGCATGAGGGGGGGGGAGTTGTACTTC.

The chain employs TRBV5-8 and TRBJ2-7, with D maybe TRBD2 (6 bases). CDR1 SGHTS and CDR2 YDEGEE come from the germline V gene. This CDR3 has 15 residues. Trimming stripped 5 bases from V and 2 bases from J, with 17 bases between. CDR3 region: CASRRPGSGAYEQYF. The CDR3 DNA reads as TGTGCCAGCAGGAGACCGGGGTCGGGGGCCTACGAGCAGTACTTC.

V usage is TRBV7-9 and J usage is TRBJ2-3, with a possible D match to TRBD2 (6 bases). The germline V gene has CDR1 SEHNR and CDR2 FQNEAQ (reference sequence). V was clipped by 5 bases and J by 1 base, with 7 bases between them. CDR3 size: 13 residues. The DNA of the CDR3 is TGTGCCAGCAGCCCTAGCGGCACAGATACGCAGTATTTT. This encodes CASSPSGTDTQYF.

This sequence joins TRBV4-1 and TRBJ2-1; TRBD1 matches 9 bases. The V gene's germline CDR1 is MGHRA and CDR2 YSYEKL. This CDR3 contains 13 residues. The V segment lost 5 bases and the J segment 9 bases; nucleotides outside the gene matches: 5. The CDR3, as DNA: TGCGCCAGCAGCTGGGACAGGGACGGTGAGCAGTTCTTC. It yields the protein CASSWDRDGEQFF.

The DNA of the CDR3 is TGTGCCAGCAGCCCCCGGGACAGCTTAAATCAGCCCCAGCATTTT. Translated: CASSPRDSLNQPQHF. The chain combines TRBV5-6 with TRBJ1-5; 7 nucleotides line up with TRBD1. Germline loops: CDR1 SGHDT, CDR2 YYEEEE. The CDR3 length is 15 residues. Trimming took 4 bases from V and 4 from J; bases not matched to a gene: 8.

The chain has TRBV29-1 and TRBJ1-3; a possible D gene is TRBD1 (6 bases). Germline-derived CDR1 and CDR2 are SQVTM and ANQGSEA. V gave up 7 bases and J gave up 2 bases, with 15 bases separating them. The CDR3 runs to 14 residues. CDR3 loop: CSASQTGPGNTIYF. CDR3 nucleotides: TGCAGCGCTTCCCAGACAGGACCTGGAAACACCATATATTTT.

The genes are TRBV2 and TRBJ2-1; TRBD2 aligns across 7 bases. V trimming: 7 bases; J trimming: 10 bases; junction bases outside the gene matches: 13. The CDR3 length is 14 residues. CDR1 is SNHLY, CDR2 FYNNEI, per germline. The CDR3 bases are TGTGCCAGCACCCCCGGGACTACTCCCGCCGAGCAGTTCTTC. This translates into CASTPGTTPAEQFF.

The chain links TRBV5-8 to TRBJ2-5, with 9 bases aligning to TRBD1. CDR1 is SGHTS and CDR2 is YDEGEE in the germline V gene. The trim removed 6 bases at V and 6 bases at J, leaving 6 bases unmatched. The CDR3 extends over 13 amino acids. CDR3 loop: CASTYRGLQTQYF. The CDR3 coding sequence is TGTGCCAGCACATACAGGGGGCTGCAGACCCAGTACTTC. The full variable domain, in which reference TRBV5-8 and TRBJ2-5 provide the parts outside the CDR3, is EAGVTQSPTHLIKTRGQQATLRCSPISGHTSVYWYQQALGLGLQFLLWYDEGEERNRGNFPPRFSGRQFPNYSSELNVNALELEDSALYLCASTYRGLQTQYFGPGTRLLVL.

This chain joins TRBV5-6 and TRBJ1-4; TRBD1 is a possible D gene (5 bases). The germline CDR1 and CDR2 sequences are SGHDT and YYEEEE. There are 12 residues in the CDR3. Trimming took 6 bases from V and 10 from J, leaving 13 bases between them. CDR3 sequence reads: CASTQYQGKLFF. The CDR3 bases are TGTGCCAGCACCCAATACCAGGGAAAACTGTTTTTT.

CDR3 residues: CASSHHITGGSNTEAFF. The CDR3 DNA is TGTGCCAGCAGCCATCATATTACAGGGGGCTCGAACACTGAAGCTTTCTTT. The chain has TRBV3-1 (or the pseudogene TRBV3-2) and TRBJ1-1, with 9 bases identical to TRBD1. V trimming: 3 bases; J trimming: 1 base; junction bases outside the gene matches: 9. The CDR3 sequence is 17 residues long. Germline CDR1 reads LGHDT; CDR2 reads YNNKEL (reference sequence).

In its sample, this clone was seen once. The J gene is TRBJ1-2, the V gene TRBV2; TRBD1 is a possible D gene (5 bases). Germline CDR1 is SNHLY and CDR2 is FYNNEI. This CDR3 is built from 14 residues. Trimming removed 6 bases at V and 2 bases at J, with 13 bases between. DNA of the CDR3: TGTGCCAGCAGGGGGCAAAAGGGGAACTATGGCTACACCTTC. Protein: CASRGQKGNYGYTF.

The chain uses TRBV9 and TRBJ1-2; 9 positions agree with TRBD1. The CDR3 is made up of 15 amino acids. The germline CDR1 and CDR2 sequences are SGDLS and YYNGEE. J was trimmed by 7 bases and V by 2 bases; bases with no gene match: 9. The DNA of the CDR3 is TGTGCCAGCAGCGTGGGACAGGGAATTGACGCTGGCTACACCTTC. Translation gives CASSVGQGIDAGYTF.

The genes are TRBV7-9 and TRBJ2-7; weak D call: TRBD1 (5 bases). The germline gives CDR1 SEHNR, CDR2 FQNEAQ (reference sequence). The CDR3 is 18 amino acids. V lost 2 bases, J lost 3 bases, and 23 bases lay in between. This chain's CDR3 is CASSLLRSRAGLVYEQYF. The CDR3 DNA reads as TGTGCCAGCAGCTTACTTAGGTCTCGGGCAGGGCTGGTCTACGAGCAGTACTTC.

The chain employs TRBV6-5 and TRBJ2-1; the D gene is possibly TRBD2 (5 bases). The CDR3 runs to 13 residues. The germline gives CDR1 MNHEY, CDR2 SVGAGI. Deletions cut 4 bases from V and 7 bases from J, with 11 bases between. CDR3 region: CASSSRTGNEQFF. CDR3 coding DNA: TGTGCCAGCAGTTCCCGGACGGGGAATGAGCAGTTCTTC.